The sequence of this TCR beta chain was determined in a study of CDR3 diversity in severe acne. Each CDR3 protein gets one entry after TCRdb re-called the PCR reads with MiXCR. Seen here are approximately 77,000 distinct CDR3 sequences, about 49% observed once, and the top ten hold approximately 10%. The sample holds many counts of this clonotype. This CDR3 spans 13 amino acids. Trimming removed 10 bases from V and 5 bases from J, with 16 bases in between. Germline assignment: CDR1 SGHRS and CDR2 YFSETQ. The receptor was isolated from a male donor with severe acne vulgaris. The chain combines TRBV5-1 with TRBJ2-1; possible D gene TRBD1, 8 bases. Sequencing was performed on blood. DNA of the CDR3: TGCGCCTGCGGGGGACAGGCGAACAATGAGCAGTTCTTC. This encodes CACGGQANNEQFF.